This T cell receptor (beta chain) was found in a study of cytomegalovirus exposure and HLA in healthy donors. The CDR3 consists of 10 residues. With 7 bases removed from V and 9 bases from J, the gap between germline ends came to 10 bases. From germline, CDR1 is SQVTM and CDR2 ANQGSEA. PCR amplification relied on 60 Vbeta primers (plus 13 Jbeta primers). Generated by immunoSEQ multiplex PCR, the TCRdb table keeps only in-frame clones and is missing some. The sample records some 96,000 clones, 60% to 75% being singletons. The rearrangement joins TRBV29-1 to TRBJ2-1; D might be TRBD1 (6 bases). This TCR was sampled from a man between 60 and 75 years old in good health and CMV-seronegative. The source material was PBMCs. CDR3 sequence: CSGQVTEQFF. The CDR3 coding sequence is TGCAGCGGACAGGTCACTGAGCAGTTCTTC.